Following are 13 T cell receptor beta chains from one sample sequenced in a study of CD8+CD57+ T cells in acquired aplastic anemia. In patients chosen for sequencing, flow cytometry had shown CD8+CD57+ cell expansion. Genomic DNA, the template, was used for profiling of the TCR beta VDJ and CDR3. TCRdb called the reads again in MiXCR, with one record for every CDR3 protein. Seen here are under 250,000 distinct CDR3 sequences, around 43% observed once, and the top ten hold 7% to 9.5%. The sequenced sample was sorted CD4+, CD8+, or CD8+CD57+ T cells (not recorded which) from PBMCs. Receptors were obtained from a human donor with aplastic anemia.

This sequence joins TRBV7-3 and TRBJ1-6; D is undetermined. Germline CDR1 reads SGHTA; CDR2 reads FQGTGA. The germline V and J ends were trimmed by 8 bases and 9 bases, with 20 bases remaining between them. This CDR3 has 15 residues. The chain's CDR3 is CASGEEEEGPSPLHF. DNA of the CDR3: TGTGCCAGCGGTGAAGAAGAGGAAGGCCCTTCACCCCTCCACTTT.

The chain links TRBV19 to TRBJ1-2; D is ambiguous. Between the trimmed V and J ends, which lost 1 base and 0 bases, there was a span of 12 bases. This CDR3 spans 16 amino acids. Per germline, CDR1 LNHDA and CDR2 SQIVND (reference sequence). CDR3 sequence reads: CASSIAQGISNYGYTF. The CDR3, as DNA: TGTGCCAGTAGTATAGCGCAAGGGATATCTAACTATGGCTACACCTTC. The complete variable domain, with remaining parts taken from reference TRBV19 and TRBJ1-2, reads DGGITQSPKYLFRKEGQNVTLSCEQNLNHDAMYWYRQDPGQGLRLIYYSQIVNDFQKGDIAEGYSVSREKKESFPLTVTSAQKNPTAFYLCASSIAQGISNYGYTFGSGTRLTVV.

A single count supports this clonotype. The gene calls are TRBV9 and TRBJ2-5; TRBD2 matches 11 bases. CDR1 and CDR2 (germline): SGDLS, YYNGEE. V shed 3 bases, J shed 4 bases, and the junction held 5 bases outside the gene matches. This CDR3 has 15 amino acids. Here the CDR3 DNA reads TGTGCCAGCAGCGGGGATAGCGGGAGGGGAGAGACCCAGTACTTC. This encodes CASSGDSGRGETQYF. The complete variable domain, with remaining parts taken from reference TRBV9 and TRBJ2-5, reads DSGVTQTPKHLITATGQRVTLRCSPRSGDLSVYWYQQSLDQGLQFLIQYYNGEERAKGNILERFSAQQFPDLHSELNLSSLELGDSALYFCASSGDSGRGETQYFGPGTRLLVL.

This clonotype showed up many times. This rearrangement joins TRBV2 to TRBJ2-7; perhaps TRBD1 as D (6 bases). In germline, CDR1 is SNHLY, CDR2 FYNNEI. The CDR3 is made up of 12 amino acids. Deletions cut 4 bases from V and 3 bases from J, with 7 bases between. As DNA, the CDR3 is TGTGCCAGCAGTGGGGACATCTACGAGCAGTACTTC. This sequence encodes CASSGDIYEQYF. The variable domain in full, with the rest retrieved from reference TRBV2 and TRBJ2-7, is EPEVTQTPSHQVTQMGQEVILRCVPISNHLYFYWYRQILGQKVEFLVSFYNNEISEKSEIFDDQFSVERPDGSNFTLKIRSTKLEDSAMYFCASSGDIYEQYFGPGTRLTVT.

This clonotype has a handful of counts. V is TRBV27 and J is TRBJ1-2, with D unresolved. This CDR3 comprises 15 residues. V lost 5 bases and J lost 1, with 14 bases in between. CDR1 is MNHEY, CDR2 SMNVEV, per germline (reference sequence). The CDR3 here is CASSLSSTGNYGYTF. As DNA, the CDR3 is TGTGCCAGCAGTCTCTCCTCTACTGGTAACTATGGCTACACCTTC.

The sample holds many counts of this clonotype. V usage is TRBV3-1 and J usage is TRBJ1-1; D is unresolved. Trimming cost V 1 base and J 0 bases, with 9 bases left between them. Germline V CDR1 and CDR2: LGHDT, YNNKEL (reference sequence). There are 15 residues in the CDR3. The CDR3 is CASSQVRVMNTEAFF. In DNA, the CDR3 is TGTGCCAGCAGCCAAGTAAGGGTCATGAACACTGAAGCTTTCTTT.

There are many counts of this clonotype. The rearrangement uses TRBV24-1 and TRBJ1-2; 8 bases align to TRBD1. Germline-derived CDR1 and CDR2 are KGHDR and SFDVKD. The CDR3 length is 13 residues. V was pared by 7 bases and J by 6 bases, with 6 bases of the junction left unmatched. The CDR3 region is CATRPGTGHGYTF. CDR3 DNA: TGTGCCACCAGACCTGGGACAGGCCATGGCTACACCTTC.

This clonotype has a count of ten or more. This chain uses TRBV20-1 with TRBJ2-7; tentatively, D is TRBD1 (6 bases). The V gene's germline CDR1 is DFQATT and CDR2 SNEGSKA (reference sequence). The CDR3 extends over 16 amino acids. Trimming took 0 bases from V and 3 from J, leaving 18 bases between them. This CDR3 reads CSARDLSTDRSYEQYF. CDR3 in DNA: TGCAGTGCTAGAGATTTATCCACAGACAGGAGCTACGAGCAGTACTTC.

This chain connects TRBV7-9 to TRBJ2-7, with D perhaps TRBD2 (7 bases). The CDR3 length is 16 residues. V lost 4 bases, J lost 4 bases, and 20 bases lay in between. Germline loops: CDR1 SEHNR, CDR2 FQNEAQ (reference sequence). In DNA form, the CDR3 reads TGTGCCAGCAGCTCACAAGGGGGGGCTCCAACATACGAGCAGTACTTC. Residues: CASSSQGGAPTYEQYF.

In its sample, this clonotype was seen many times. This chain joins TRBV20-1 and TRBJ1-6; the D is unclear. The CDR3 sequence is 16 residues long. Deletions cut 4 bases from V and 0 bases from J, with 13 bases between. Germline CDR1 is DFQATT and CDR2 is SNEGSKA (reference sequence). The CDR3 is CSATARHSSYNSPLHF. Here the CDR3 DNA reads TGCAGTGCTACGGCCCGACACAGCTCCTATAATTCACCCCTCCACTTT.

Points on this clonotype: It may be a read error: a sequence one base away is much more abundant. The chain joins TRBV9 to TRBJ2-7; TRBD1 agrees at 7 bases. CDR1 and CDR2 from the germline V gene are SGDLS and YYNGEE. The CDR3 has 14 amino acids. The CDR3 loop is CASGVGQRDYEQYF. As DNA, the CDR3 is TGTGCCAGCGGCGTGGGACAGAGGGACTACGAGCAGTACTTC. Filled out from reference TRBV9 and TRBJ2-7, the complete variable domain reads DSGVTQTPKHLITATGQRVTLRCSPRSGDLSVYWYQQSLDQGLQFLIQYYNGEERAKGNILERFSAQQFPDLHSELNLSSLELGDSALYFCASGVGQRDYEQYFGPGTRLTVT.

The chain uses TRBV5-4 and TRBJ2-5; no firm D call. V was cut by 2 bases and J by 3 bases, with 5 bases left in between. The CDR3 covers 12 residues. Germline CDR1 reads SGHNT; CDR2 reads YYREEE (reference sequence). The CDR3 DNA sequence: TGTGCCAGCAGCTTAGCTGAAGAGACCCAGTACTTC. It specifies CASSLAEETQYF.

The chain is built from TRBV30 and TRBJ1-1; the D gene is possibly TRBD1 (6 bases). The CDR3 runs 15 residues. Germline values: CDR1 GTSNPN, CDR2 SVGIG (reference sequence). The V end was cut by 0 bases, the J end by 3 bases, with 14 bases between. DNA for the CDR3: TGTGCCTGGAGTGTCCGGGGGCTTGGGTACACTGAAGCTTTCTTT. Translation gives CAWSVRGLGYTEAFF.